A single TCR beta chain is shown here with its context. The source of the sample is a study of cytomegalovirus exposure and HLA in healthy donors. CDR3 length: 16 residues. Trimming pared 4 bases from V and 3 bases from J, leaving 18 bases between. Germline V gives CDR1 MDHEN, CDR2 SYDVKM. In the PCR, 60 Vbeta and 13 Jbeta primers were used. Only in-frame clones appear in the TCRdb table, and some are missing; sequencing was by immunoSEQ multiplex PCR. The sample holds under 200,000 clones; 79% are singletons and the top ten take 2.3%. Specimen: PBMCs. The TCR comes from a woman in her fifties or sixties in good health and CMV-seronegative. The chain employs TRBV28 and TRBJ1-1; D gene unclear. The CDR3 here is CASSSRLWMGYTEAFF. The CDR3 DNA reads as TGTGCCAGCAGTTCTAGGCTGTGGATGGGTTACACTGAAGCTTTCTTT.